This paragraph reports one TCR beta chain. Antigen specificity is unknown. The method was immunoSEQ multiplex PCR; TCRdb's version includes in-frame clones alone and lacks a portion of them. The table has 85,000 to 95,000 clones, approximately 96% seen once; the top ten hold roughly 0.82%. The sample belongs to a study of cytomegalovirus exposure and HLA in healthy donors. In the study overall: The 120 validation repertoires, a later analysis reported, used the same platform as the roughly 700 repertoires from the first cohort. Findings and limits, study-wide: TCR beta chains numbering more than 150 were designated cytomegalovirus-associated. Some public TCRs appeared in many individuals, while most sequences were rare. For cytomegalovirus status, the classifier reportedly gave diagnoses with high specificity and sensitivity.

The CDR3 contains 14 residues. Trimming removed 4 bases from V and 0 bases from J; junction bases left unmatched: 1. Germline CDR1 SGHNT, CDR2 YYREEE (reference sequence). The TCR originated in a man between 18 and 29 years old in good health and CMV-seronegative. J is TRBJ2-1 and V is TRBV5-4; 7 bases are shared with TRBD1. Sequencing was carried out using PBMCs. The CDR3 DNA reads as TGTGCCAGCAGCAGGGACAGCTCCTACAATGAGCAGTTCTTC. Protein product: CASSRDSSYNEQFF.